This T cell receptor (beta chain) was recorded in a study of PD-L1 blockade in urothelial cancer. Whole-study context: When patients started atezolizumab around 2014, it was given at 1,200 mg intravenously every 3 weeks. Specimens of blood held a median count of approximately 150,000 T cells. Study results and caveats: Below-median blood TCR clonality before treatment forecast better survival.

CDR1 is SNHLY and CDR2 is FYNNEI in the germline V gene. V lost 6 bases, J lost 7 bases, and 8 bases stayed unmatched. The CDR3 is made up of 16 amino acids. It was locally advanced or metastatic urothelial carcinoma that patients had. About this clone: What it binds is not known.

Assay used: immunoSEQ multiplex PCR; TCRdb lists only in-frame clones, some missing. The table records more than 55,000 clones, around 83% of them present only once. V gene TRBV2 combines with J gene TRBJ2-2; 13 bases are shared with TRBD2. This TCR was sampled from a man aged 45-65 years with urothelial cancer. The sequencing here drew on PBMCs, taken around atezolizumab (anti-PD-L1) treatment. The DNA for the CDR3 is TGTGCCAGCAGCCCCGGGACTAGCGGGAAGTACGGGGAGCTGTTTTTT. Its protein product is CASSPGTSGKYGELFF.